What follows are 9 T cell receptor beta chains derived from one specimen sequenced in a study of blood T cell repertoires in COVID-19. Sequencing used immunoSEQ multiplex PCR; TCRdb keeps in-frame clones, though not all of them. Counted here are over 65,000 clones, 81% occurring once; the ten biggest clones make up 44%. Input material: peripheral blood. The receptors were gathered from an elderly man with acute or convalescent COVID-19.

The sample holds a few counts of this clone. CDR3 bases: TGTGCCAGCTCTCTTAGTACTGAAGCTTTCTTT. Translated, it gives CASSLSTEAFF. The gene calls are TRBV18 and TRBJ1-1; no clear D gene. This CDR3 is 11 amino acids long. In germline, CDR1 is KGHSH, CDR2 LQKENI. V gave up 6 bases and J gave up 5 bases, with 7 bases separating them.

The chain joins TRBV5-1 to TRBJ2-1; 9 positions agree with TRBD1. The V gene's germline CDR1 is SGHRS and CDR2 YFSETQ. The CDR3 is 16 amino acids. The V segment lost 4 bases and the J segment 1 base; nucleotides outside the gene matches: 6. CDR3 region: CASSKGQGTSYNEQFF. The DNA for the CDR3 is TGCGCCAGCAGCAAGGGACAGGGAACGTCCTACAATGAGCAGTTCTTC.

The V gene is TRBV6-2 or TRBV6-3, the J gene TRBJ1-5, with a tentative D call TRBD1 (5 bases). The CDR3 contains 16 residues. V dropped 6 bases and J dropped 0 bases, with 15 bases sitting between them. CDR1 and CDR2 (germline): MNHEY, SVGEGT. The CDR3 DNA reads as TGTGCCAGCAGCCGCCCCGGGGGTTTTAGCAATCAGCCCCAGCATTTT. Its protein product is CASSRPGGFSNQPQHF.

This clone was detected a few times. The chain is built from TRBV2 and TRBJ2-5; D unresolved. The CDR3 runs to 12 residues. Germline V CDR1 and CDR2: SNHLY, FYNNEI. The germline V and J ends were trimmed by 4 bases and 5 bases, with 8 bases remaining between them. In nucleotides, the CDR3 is TGTGCCAGCAGTGGAACCAGGGAGACCCAGTACTTC. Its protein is CASSGTRETQYF. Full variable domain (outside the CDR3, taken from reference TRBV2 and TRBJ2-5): EPEVTQTPSHQVTQMGQEVILRCVPISNHLYFYWYRQILGQKVEFLVSFYNNEISEKSEIFDDQFSVERPDGSNFTLKIRSTKLEDSAMYFCASSGTRETQYFGPGTRLLVL.

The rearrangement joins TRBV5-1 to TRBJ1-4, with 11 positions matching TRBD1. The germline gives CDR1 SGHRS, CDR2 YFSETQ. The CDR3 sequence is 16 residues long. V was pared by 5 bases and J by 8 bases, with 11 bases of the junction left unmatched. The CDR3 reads CASSSDGQGASEKLFF. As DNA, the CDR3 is TGCGCCAGCAGTTCGGACGGACAGGGGGCATCGGAAAAACTGTTTTTT.

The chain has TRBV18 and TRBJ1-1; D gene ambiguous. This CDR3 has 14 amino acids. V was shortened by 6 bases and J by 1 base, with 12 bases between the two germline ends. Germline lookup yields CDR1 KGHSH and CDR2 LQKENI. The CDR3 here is CASSPISGNTEAFF. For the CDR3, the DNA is TGTGCCAGCTCGCCCATCTCGGGGAACACTGAAGCTTTCTTT.

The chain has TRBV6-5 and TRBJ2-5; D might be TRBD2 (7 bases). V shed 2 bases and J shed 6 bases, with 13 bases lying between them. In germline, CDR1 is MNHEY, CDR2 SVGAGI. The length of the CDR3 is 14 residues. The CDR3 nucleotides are TGTGCCAGCAGTTACGGGGGGGGCTTGAAGACCCAGTACTTC. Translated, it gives CASSYGGGLKTQYF.

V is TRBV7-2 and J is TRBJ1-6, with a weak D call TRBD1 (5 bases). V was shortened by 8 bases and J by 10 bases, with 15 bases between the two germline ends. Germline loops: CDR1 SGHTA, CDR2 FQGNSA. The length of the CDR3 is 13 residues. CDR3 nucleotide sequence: TGTGCCAGCCGGTTGGGGGGGGACTCACCCCTCCACTTT. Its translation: CASRLGGDSPLHF.

The CDR3 coding sequence is TGTGCCAGCAGTTTCCTTCTAGCGGGAGAGTTGGGGAATGAGCAGTTCTTC. Protein sequence: CASSFLLAGELGNEQFF. V and J are TRBV28 and TRBJ2-1, with 10 bases lining up with TRBD2. V was pared by 3 bases and J by 7 bases, with 12 bases of the junction left unmatched. The CDR3 loop spans 17 amino acids. CDR1 is MDHEN, CDR2 SYDVKM, per germline.